This T cell receptor beta chain was obtained from a study of T-cell reconstitution after alpha-beta-depleted transplantation in children. A library of TCRbeta sequences, prepared with unique molecular identifiers, was generated. TCRdb reprocessed the PCR reads with MiXCR, giving one entry per CDR3 protein. The sample includes fewer than 200,000 distinct CDR3 sequences, approximately 6.8% seen only once; the top ten take around 2.7%. Germline V gives CDR1 SGHKS, CDR2 YYEKEE (reference sequence). The V gene lost 4 bases and the J gene lost 5 bases, with 10 bases spanning the gap. This CDR3 has 14 residues.

This specimen was PBMCs from the stem cell graft donor, taken from the stem cell graft. The sequence came from a human donor who donated a stem cell graft to a child with Wiskott-Aldrich syndrome. The V and J genes are TRBV5-5 and TRBJ1-6; no definite D call. The chain's CDR3 is CASSERPNNSPLHF. DNA for the CDR3: TGTGCCAGCAGCGAGAGACCGAATAATTCACCCCTCCACTTT. Complete variable domain (other parts from reference TRBV5-5 and TRBJ1-6): DAGVTQSPTHLIKTRGQQVTLRCSPISGHKSVSWYQQVLGQGPQFIFQYYEKEERGRGNFPDRFSARQFPNYSSELNVNALLLGDSALYLCASSERPNNSPLHFGNGTRLTVT.